This TCR beta chain was identified during a study of blood T cell repertoires in COVID-19. Overall study context: PBMCs, B-cell-depleted T cells, or T cells were the source of the cDNA or gDNA that made up the material.

Per the study methods: Counts of nucleated cells, estimated from reference gene primer amplification, were obtained. Data came from immunoSEQ multiplex PCR; TCRdb stores just in-frame clones and leaves some out. V, J and clone size were drawn from that table, and D and trimming were deduced from the DNA. This sample has 200,000 or so clones, with about 86% found just once. This clone was observed a few times. The length of the CDR3 is 15 residues. V was clipped by 0 bases and J by 0 bases, with 6 bases between them. Germline CDR1 reads MNHEY; CDR2 reads SVGAGI. Sequenced material: peripheral blood. The gene calls are TRBV6-5 and TRBJ1-5; D remains ambiguous. The sequence derives from a woman aged 55-70 years with acute or convalescent COVID-19. The CDR3 region has the DNA TGTGCCAGCAGTTACTCGAGGGATAGCAATCAGCCCCAGCATTTT. It yields the protein CASSYSRDSNQPQHF.